This TCR beta chain was identified during a study of shared clonotypes between healthy human individuals. Trimming pared 1 base from V and 2 bases from J, leaving 13 bases between. Germline CDR1 LNHDA, CDR2 SQIVND (reference sequence). This CDR3 is built from 16 residues. Method: immunoSEQ multiplex PCR; TCRdb's copy keeps in-frame clones and lacks some. There are roughly 680,000 clones in the sample; roughly 72% occur only once, and over 1.5% lies in the top ten. CD4+ cells were split into CD45RA+ naive and CD45RA-negative memory subsets. This TCR derives from a woman aged 25 to 45 in good health. The rearrangement links TRBV19 to TRBJ2-3, with unresolved D. The sequenced sample consisted of memory CD4+ T cells sorted from blood. Subset denoted: CD45RA-negative fraction. As DNA, the CDR3 is TGTGCCAGTAGTATAGCCCTAGGCAGCTACACAGATACGCAGTATTTT. The encoded protein is CASSIALGSYTDTQYF.